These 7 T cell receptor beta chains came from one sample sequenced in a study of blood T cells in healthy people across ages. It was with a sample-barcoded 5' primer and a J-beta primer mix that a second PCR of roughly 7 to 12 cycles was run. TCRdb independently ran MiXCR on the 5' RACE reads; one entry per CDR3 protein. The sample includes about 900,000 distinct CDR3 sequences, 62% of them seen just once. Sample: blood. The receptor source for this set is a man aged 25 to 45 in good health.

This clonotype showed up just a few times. This chain's CDR3 is CASSPGQGKGEQYF. The CDR3 nucleotides are TGTGCCAGCTCCCCCGGGCAGGGGAAAGGGGAGCAGTACTTC. The chain carries TRBV12-3 or TRBV12-4 and TRBJ2-7; D is possibly TRBD1 (6 bases). There are 14 residues in the CDR3. The V end lost 8 bases, the J end lost 7 bases, and 21 bases lay between the germline ends.

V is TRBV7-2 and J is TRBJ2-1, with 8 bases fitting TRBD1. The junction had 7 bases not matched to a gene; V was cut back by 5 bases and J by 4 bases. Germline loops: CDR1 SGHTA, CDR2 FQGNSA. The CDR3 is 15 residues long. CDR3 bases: TGTGCCAGCAGCGACCAGGGGGCTCGGTACAATGAGCAGTTCTTC. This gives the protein CASSDQGARYNEQFF.

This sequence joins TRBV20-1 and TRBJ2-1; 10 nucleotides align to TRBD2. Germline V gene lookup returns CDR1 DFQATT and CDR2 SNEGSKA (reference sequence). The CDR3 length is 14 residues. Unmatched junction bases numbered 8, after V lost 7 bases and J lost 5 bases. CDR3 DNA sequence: TGCAGTGGGTCCAGCGGGGGGGCCAACAATGAGCAGTTCTTC. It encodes CSGSSGGANNEQFF.

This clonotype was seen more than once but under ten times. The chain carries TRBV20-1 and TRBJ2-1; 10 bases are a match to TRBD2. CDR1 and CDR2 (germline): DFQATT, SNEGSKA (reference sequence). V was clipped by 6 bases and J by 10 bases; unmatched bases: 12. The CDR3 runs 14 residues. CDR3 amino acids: CSASRTSGGIEQFF. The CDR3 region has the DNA TGCAGTGCCAGCAGGACTAGCGGAGGGATAGAGCAGTTCTTC.

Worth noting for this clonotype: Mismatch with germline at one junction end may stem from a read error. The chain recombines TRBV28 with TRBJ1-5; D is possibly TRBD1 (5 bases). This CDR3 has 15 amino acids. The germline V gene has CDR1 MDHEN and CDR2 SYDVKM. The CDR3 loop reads CASSPGWGGNRPQHF. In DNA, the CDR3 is TGTGCCAGCAGCCCAGGGTGGGGCGGAAATCGGCCCCAGCATTTT.

The CDR3 region is CATSDFGQGSGYTF. DNA for the CDR3: TGTGCCACCAGTGATTTCGGACAGGGGAGTGGCTACACCTTC. The chain employs TRBV24-1 and TRBJ1-2; 9 positions match TRBD1. Germline CDR1 KGHDR, CDR2 SFDVKD. The V gene end was trimmed by 1 base and the J gene end by 7 bases; junction bases not matched to a gene: 3. The CDR3 runs 14 residues.

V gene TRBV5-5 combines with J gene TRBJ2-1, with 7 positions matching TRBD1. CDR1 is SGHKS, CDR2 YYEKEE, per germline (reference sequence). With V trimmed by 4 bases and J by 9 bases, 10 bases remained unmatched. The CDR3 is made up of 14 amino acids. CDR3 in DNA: TGTGCCAGCAGCCCAATTGAGGGGGCAAGTGAGCAGTTCTTC. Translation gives CASSPIEGASEQFF.